This T cell receptor beta chain was captured by sequencing in a study of blood T cell repertoires in COVID-19. Sequencing used immunoSEQ multiplex PCR; TCRdb keeps in-frame clones, though not all of them. This sample yields approximately 120,000 clones, of which approximately 74% are seen a single time; 4.5% to 6% belongs to the top ten. This CDR3 comprises 17 residues. CDR1 KGHDR and CDR2 SFDVKD come from the germline V gene. The V and J ends lost 0 bases and 1 base, in that order; junction bases with no gene match: 6. The V call is TRBV24-1, the J call TRBJ2-3, with 7 positions matching TRBD1. The clonotype originates from a man older than 75 with COVID-19, enrolled during active disease. Sequencing input: peripheral blood. The chain's CDR3 is CATSDLRDSSGTDTQYF. The CDR3 region has the DNA TGTGCCACCAGTGATTTGAGGGACAGCTCGGGCACAGATACGCAGTATTTT.